These 32 T cell receptor beta chains share one sample of origin, sequenced in a study of molecular identifiers for immune sequencing clone quantification. TCRdb re-derived calls from the PCR reads in MiXCR, one entry per CDR3 protein. The table records some 320,000 distinct CDR3 sequences, 20% to 25% of them present only once. The sequencing sample was made of naive CD8+ T cells from blood, with Jurkat cell RNA spiked in. Noted subset: FACS-sorted CD8+CD4-CCR7+CD45RA+ naive T cells. These receptors all stem from a human donor in good health. Some libraries in this study had Jurkat cell RNA spiked in.

This clonotype was seen many times. This chain uses TRBV7-9 with TRBJ1-2; D is possibly TRBD1 (5 bases). The germline V gene has CDR1 SEHNR and CDR2 FQNEAQ (reference sequence). The CDR3 totals 15 residues. V was cut by 8 bases and J by 2 bases, with 18 bases left in between. CDR3 DNA sequence: TGTGCCAGCGGACCTGGGGCCGGGCCCAACTATGGCTACACCTTC. The encoded protein is CASGPGAGPNYGYTF.

For this clonotype: A much larger clone is a single base away; this may be a read error. The chain is built from TRBV20-1 and TRBJ2-5; 9 positions match TRBD2. CDR1 is DFQATT, CDR2 SNEGSKA, per germline (reference sequence). This CDR3 has 15 amino acids. The CDR3 region has the DNA TGCAGTGCTAGAGATTTGAGTAGCGGGGGAGAGACCCAGCACTTC. It codes for CSARDLSSGGETQHF.

The rearrangement joins TRBV5-6 to TRBJ2-7; 10 bases fit TRBD1. J lost 1 base, V lost 2 bases, and 3 bases had no gene match. The CDR3 consists of 15 residues. CDR1 and CDR2 from the germline V gene are SGHDT and YYEEEE. Written as DNA, the CDR3 is TGTGCCAGCAGCTTTCCGGGACAGGGGTCCTACGAGCAGTACTTC. Protein: CASSFPGQGSYEQYF. The entire variable domain, with the rest obtained from reference TRBV5-6 and TRBJ2-7, is as follows: DAGVTQSPTHLIKTRGQQVTLRCSPKSGHDTVSWYQQALGQGPQFIFQYYEEEERQRGNFPDRFSGHQFPNYSSELNVNALLLGDSALYLCASSFPGQGSYEQYFGPGTRLTVT.

This clonotype was recorded at least ten times. The chain links TRBV3-1 to TRBJ1-2; 12 bases match TRBD1. CDR1 and CDR2 from the germline V gene are LGHDT and YNNKEL (reference sequence). The CDR3 length is 16 residues. V was pared by 4 bases and J by 7 bases, with 10 bases of the junction left unmatched. CDR3: CASSPHYRDRGPGYTF. The DNA for the CDR3 is TGTGCCAGCAGCCCGCACTACCGGGACAGGGGGCCTGGCTACACCTTC.

This clonotype was counted between two and nine times. The chain carries TRBV21-1 and TRBJ1-1. TRBV21-1 is assigned pseudogene status. The CDR3 runs to 12 residues. CDR3 amino acids: CASQDISVEAFF. CDR3 coding DNA: TGTGCCAGCCAAGACATATCAGTAGAAGCTTTCTTT.

The genes are TRBV6-5 and TRBJ2-7; a possible D gene is TRBD2 (5 bases). Trimming removed 5 bases at V and 7 bases at J, with 18 bases between. The V gene's germline CDR1 is MNHEY and CDR2 SVGAGI. The CDR3 sequence is 14 residues long. The CDR3 coding sequence is TGTGCCAGCAGTCCGGGAATCTCAATCGGAGAGCAGTACTTC. This codes for CASSPGISIGEQYF.

This clonotype was seen repeatedly, ten times or more. CDR3 protein: CASSLKPGQGAEKLFF. CDR3 coding DNA: TGTGCCAGCAGCCTTAAACCGGGACAGGGGGCTGAAAAACTGTTTTTT. The chain has TRBV7-9 and TRBJ1-4; 12 nucleotides line up with TRBD1. The CDR3 consists of 16 residues. Losses at the gene ends were 5 bases for V and 7 bases for J; bases not matched to a gene: 8. Germline V gene sequence: CDR1 SEHNR, CDR2 FQNEAQ (reference sequence).

This clonotype was counted between two and nine times. V and J are TRBV29-1 and TRBJ2-3, with TRBD1 as a possible D gene (6 bases). Trimming took 1 base from V and 1 from J, leaving 15 bases between them. The germline V gene has CDR1 SQVTM and CDR2 ANQGSEA. The CDR3 sequence is 16 residues long. CDR3 region: CSVEVVQQGRTDTQYF. The CDR3 coding sequence is TGCAGCGTTGAAGTGGTTCAACAGGGACGCACAGATACGCAGTATTTT.

The CDR3 DNA reads TGTGCCAGCAGCCCCTCGTCTGATCCAGTCCCCACAGATACGCAGTATTTT. Its translation is CASSPSSDPVPTDTQYF. This chain uses TRBV5-6 with TRBJ2-3; no definite D call. V was clipped by 4 bases and J by 2 bases, with 20 bases between them. Germline V CDR1 and CDR2: SGHDT, YYEEEE. The CDR3 length is 17 residues.

This clonotype was detected many times. CDR3 coding DNA: TGTGCCACCAGCACCTCGACAGGTTTAGATGAGCAGTTCTTC. Translating gives CATSTSTGLDEQFF. This sequence joins TRBV15 and TRBJ2-1; D is possibly TRBD1 (6 bases). V dropped 4 bases and J dropped 8 bases, with 15 bases sitting between them. Germline V CDR1 and CDR2: LNHNV, YYDKDF (reference sequence). This CDR3 comprises 14 residues.

Comment on this clonotype: Possible read error: a much larger clone is one base away. Here the CDR3 DNA reads TGTGTCAGCAGCCCCGGACAGCCATCCTACGAGCAGTACTTC. Its translation: CVSSPGQPSYEQYF. The chain joins TRBV25-1 to TRBJ2-7, with D perhaps TRBD1 (6 bases). The CDR3 totals 14 residues. The germline gives CDR1 MGHDK, CDR2 SYGVNS.

This clonotype came up many times. V is TRBV20-1 and J is TRBJ2-7; no reliable D call. V lost 5 bases and J 3 bases, leaving 17 bases between the germline ends. The germline V gene has CDR1 DFQATT and CDR2 SNEGSKA (reference sequence). CDR3 length: 14 residues. In nucleotides, the CDR3 is TGCAGTGCTCGATTACTCAGTACGGGCTACGAGCAGTACTTC. Translation gives CSARLLSTGYEQYF.

This clonotype was detected a few times. The rearrangement uses TRBV19 and TRBJ2-5, with D tentatively TRBD1 (7 bases). This CDR3 comprises 12 residues. Germline V gene lookup returns CDR1 LNHDA and CDR2 SQIVND (reference sequence). Trimming took off 7 bases at V and 5 bases at J, with 11 bases between the two ends. CDR3 in amino acids: CASNRGGETQYF. CDR3 DNA: TGTGCCAGTAACAGGGGAGGTGAGACCCAGTACTTC.

A note on this clonotype: One base away lies a much larger clone, so this may be a sequencing read error. The CDR3 spells CASSPRGASTEAFF. The CDR3 DNA follows: TGTGCCAGCAGCCCGAGGGGCGCGAGCACTGAAGCTTTCTTT. The J gene is TRBJ1-1, the V gene TRBV5-4; the D gene is possibly TRBD1 (5 bases). The CDR3 runs 14 residues. From germline, CDR1 is SGHNT and CDR2 YYREEE (reference sequence). Trimming stripped 4 bases from V and 4 bases from J, with 14 bases between. The whole variable domain, filled in from reference TRBV5-4 and TRBJ1-1, reads ETGVTQSPTHLIKTRGQQVTLRCSSQSGHNTVSWYQQALGQGPQFIFQYYREEENGRGNFPPRFSGLQFPNYSSELNVNALELDDSALYLCASSPRGASTEAFFGQGTRLTVV.

This clonotype has at least ten counts. The V call is TRBV7-9, the J call TRBJ2-6, with no clear D. Germline-derived CDR1 and CDR2 are SEHNR and FQNEAQ (reference sequence). The CDR3 length is 14 residues. V was trimmed by 5 bases and J by 5 bases, leaving 10 bases between them. As DNA, the CDR3 is TGTGCCAGCAGCCTAACCCCTTGGGCCAACGTCCTGACTTTC. This encodes CASSLTPWANVLTF.

This clonotype has just a few counts. One end of the junction varies from germline; a read error may be responsible. The V and J genes are TRBV28 and TRBJ2-1; the D gene is possibly TRBD1 (6 bases). The CDR3 is 16 residues long. Germline loops: CDR1 MDHEN, CDR2 SYDVKM. This CDR3 is CASSFPRGRSVNELFF. The CDR3 nucleotides are TGTGCCAGCAGTTTCCCCAGGGGTCGTTCGGTAAATGAGCTGTTCTTC.

This clonotype was seen repeatedly, ten times or more. V and J are TRBV20-1 and TRBJ2-3, with TRBD2 identical over 10 bases. Germline values: CDR1 DFQATT, CDR2 SNEGSKA (reference sequence). The CDR3 runs to 15 residues. V lost 6 bases to trimming and J lost 3 bases; unmatched junction nucleotides: 9. The CDR3 nucleotides are TGCAGTGCCGAGCGGGAGGGGAGAAATACAGATACGCAGTATTTT. Protein: CSAEREGRNTDTQYF.

This clonotype was detected many times. The rearrangement links TRBV27 to TRBJ1-4; no definite D call. V gave up 6 bases and J gave up 1 base, with 6 bases separating them. CDR3 size: 13 residues. Per germline, CDR1 MNHEY and CDR2 SMNVEV (reference sequence). The CDR3, as DNA: TGTGCCAGCAGCCATCAAACTAATGAAAAACTGTTTTTT. Its translation: CASSHQTNEKLFF.

Many counts were recorded for this clonotype. The chain couples TRBV24-1 to TRBJ1-5; D possibly corresponds to TRBD1 (5 bases). Germline-derived CDR1 and CDR2 are KGHDR and SFDVKD. The CDR3 length is 14 residues. Trimming shortened V by 6 bases and J by 3 bases, and 11 bases separated the two germline ends. As DNA, the CDR3 is TGTGCCACCAGTTCAGGGAAGATCAATCAGCCCCAGCATTTT. Its translation is CATSSGKINQPQHF.

There are many counts of this clonotype. The V gene is TRBV6-5, the J gene TRBJ1-6; D not certain. The germline V gene encodes CDR1 MNHEY and CDR2 SVGAGI. The length of the CDR3 is 16 residues. The V and J ends lost 5 bases and 8 bases respectively, with 19 bases between them. The CDR3: CASSQRIGMGYSPLHF. CDR3 sequence (DNA): TGTGCCAGCAGTCAGCGGATCGGGATGGGTTATTCACCCCTCCACTTT.

Details on this clonotype: Possible read error: a much larger clone is one base away. The conserved phenylalanine or tryptophan normally closing the CDR3 is absent here, so this likely arose from a read error. The chain couples TRBV7-8 to TRBJ2-1, with D maybe TRBD2 (5 bases). CDR3 length equals 14 residues. V shed 5 bases and J shed 4 bases, with 12 bases lying between them. Germline V gene sequence: CDR1 SGHVS, CDR2 FQNEAQ. As DNA, the CDR3 is TGTGCCAGCAGCGAGCTTAGCGTGTACAATGAGCAGTTCCTC. It is translated as CASSELSVYNEQFL.

Many counts were recorded for this clonotype. The V and J genes are TRBV7-9 and TRBJ2-5, with TRBD1 matching 8 bases. This CDR3 contains 18 residues. From germline, CDR1 is SEHNR and CDR2 FQNEAQ (reference sequence). Trimming took 5 bases from V and 1 from J; bases not matched to a gene: 15. The CDR3 loop reads CASSTQKHTGQVQETQYF. In nucleotides, the CDR3 is TGTGCCAGCAGCACCCAAAAACACACGGGACAGGTCCAAGAGACCCAGTACTTC.

This clonotype has ten or more counts. V is TRBV5-8 and J is TRBJ2-7, with a weak D call TRBD1 (5 bases). Trimming cost V 0 bases and J 7 bases, with 11 bases left between them. This CDR3 has 13 residues. The germline V gene has CDR1 SGHTS and CDR2 YDEGEE. Here the CDR3 DNA reads TGTGCCAGCAGCTTGGGATCAGGGTTTGAGCAGTACTTC. Translation gives CASSLGSGFEQYF. The entire variable domain, with the rest obtained from reference TRBV5-8 and TRBJ2-7, is as follows: EAGVTQSPTHLIKTRGQQATLRCSPISGHTSVYWYQQALGLGLQFLLWYDEGEERNRGNFPPRFSGRQFPNYSSELNVNALELEDSALYLCASSLGSGFEQYFGPGTRLTVT.

This sequence joins TRBV27 and TRBJ2-7; 7 bases are shared with TRBD2. CDR1 MNHEY and CDR2 SMNVEV come from the germline V gene (reference sequence). This CDR3 is built from 14 residues. J gave up 3 bases and V 2 bases, and 4 bases lay outside the gene matches. Here the CDR3 DNA reads TGTGCCAGCAGTTTAGGGGGGGAATTCTACGAGCAGTACTTC. Its translation: CASSLGGEFYEQYF.

This clonotype was observed at least ten times. V gene TRBV12-3 or TRBV12-4 combines with J gene TRBJ2-3; 7 nucleotides match TRBD2. The CDR3 runs 17 residues. V lost 3 bases and J lost 0; bases outside the gene matches: 9. The CDR3 DNA sequence: TGTGCCAGCAGTTTGGAAATTATTAGCGGGAGCACAGATACGCAGTATTTT. Its translation: CASSLEIISGSTDTQYF.

In this sample, this clonotype turned up many times. This chain links TRBV6-2 or TRBV6-3 with TRBJ2-7; D possibly uses TRBD1 or TRBD2 (5 bases each). Deletions cut 6 bases from V and 5 bases from J, with 17 bases between. Germline loops: CDR1 MNHEY, CDR2 SVGEGT. The CDR3 has 14 amino acids. CDR3 sequence: CASSSTGAGDEQYF. CDR3 in DNA: TGTGCCAGCAGCAGCACCGGGGCCGGCGACGAGCAGTACTTC.

This clonotype showed up just a few times. The chain is built from TRBV27 and TRBJ1-1; D is perhaps TRBD1 (6 bases). From germline, CDR1 is MNHEY and CDR2 SMNVEV (reference sequence). V dropped 5 bases and J dropped 3 bases, with 16 bases sitting between them. CDR3 length: 15 amino acids. The CDR3 DNA sequence: TGTGCCAGCAGTCCAATCCCCACAGGGTACACTGAAGCTTTCTTT. It encodes CASSPIPTGYTEAFF.

As for this clonotype: A read error may be the cause here, since a much bigger clone is one base away. The chain is built from TRBV6-5 and TRBJ1-3; D ambiguous. The CDR3 length is 13 residues. Germline CDR1 reads MNHEY; CDR2 reads SVGAGI. This CDR3 is CASYPFSGNAIYF. In nucleotides, the CDR3 is TGTGCCAGCTACCCATTCTCTGGAAACGCCATATATTTT.

This clonotype was seen a single time. This sequence joins TRBV4-1 and TRBJ2-7, with TRBD1 as a possible D gene (6 bases). Germline V gene lookup returns CDR1 MGHRA and CDR2 YSYEKL. Trimming removed 8 bases from V and 7 bases from J, with 21 bases in between. The CDR3 totals 14 residues. CDR3 in DNA: TGCGCCAGCGGCCGAATTAGTCCGCAGGGGGAGCAGTACTTC. It encodes CASGRISPQGEQYF.

With respect to this clonotype: The final CDR3 position lacks the conserved phenylalanine or tryptophan, pointing to a likely read error. The rearrangement links TRBV7-6 to TRBJ1-1; D ambiguous. This CDR3 contains 13 residues. Germline V gives CDR1 SGHVS, CDR2 FNYEAQ. The ends were cut back, 5 bases at V and 2 bases at J, with 9 bases in the middle. The CDR3 loop reads CASSPGRNTEAFH. CDR3 nucleotide sequence: TGTGCCAGCAGCCCCGGACGTAACACTGAAGCTTTCCAT.

This clonotype was counted at least ten times. This sequence joins TRBV7-9 and TRBJ2-5; D gene unclear. V was pared by 4 bases and J by 3 bases, with 6 bases between. CDR1 is SEHNR and CDR2 is FQNEAQ in the germline V gene (reference sequence). The CDR3 is 12 residues long. The CDR3 DNA reads TGTGCCAGCAGCTCCTCAGAAGAGACCCAGTACTTC. It is translated as CASSSSEETQYF.

The rearrangement uses TRBV11-2 and TRBJ1-1, with 7 bases aligning to TRBD1. There are 15 residues in the CDR3. CDR1 is SGHAT and CDR2 is FQNNGV in the germline V gene. The ends lost 3 bases at V and 3 bases at J; junction bases unmatched: 7. DNA of the CDR3: TGTGCCAGCAGCTTCGCTACAGGGGCTTACACTGAAGCTTTCTTT. Protein product: CASSFATGAYTEAFF.